This is a list of T cell receptor beta chains from one sample in a study of control samples from healthy donors and cancer patients. Libraries were prepared by immunoSEQ multiplex PCR; TCRdb keeps only in-frame clonotypes and omits some of them. The sample lists about 120,000 clones, 92% occurring once. Sequencing was carried out using blood. All receptors derive from a woman aged 45-65 years in good health. Each CDR3 is given with its conserved first and last residue. The order of the fields is V gene, J gene, CDR3 protein.

v_call: TRBV19; j_call: TRBJ1-5; cdr3_aa: CASSIVFQTLQPQHF
v_call: TRBV10-3; j_call: TRBJ1-3; cdr3_aa: CATLEVDTIYF
v_call: TRBV6-5; j_call: TRBJ1-1; cdr3_aa: CASTNEAGVSTEAFF
v_call: TRBV5-1; j_call: TRBJ1-3; cdr3_aa: CASKTLPSGNTIYF
v_call: TRBV11-2; j_call: TRBJ1-6; cdr3_aa: CASSSRGQGRSPLHF
v_call: TRBV7-7; j_call: TRBJ2-2; cdr3_aa: CASSRYLQDTGELFF
v_call: TRBV6-1; j_call: TRBJ2-3; cdr3_aa: CASSEWQGDPSTDTQYF
v_call: TRBV2; j_call: TRBJ2-3; cdr3_aa: CASSDEGMSTDTQYF
v_call: TRBV3-1/TRBV3-2; j_call: TRBJ1-2; cdr3_aa: CASSRTSSGGYTF
v_call: TRBV19; j_call: TRBJ1-2; cdr3_aa: CASRSQGRANYGYTF
v_call: TRBV19; j_call: TRBJ1-1; cdr3_aa: CASSIRGQGKNTEAFF
v_call: TRBV11-2; j_call: TRBJ1-2; cdr3_aa: CASSLGSFFPYGYTF
v_call: TRBV9; j_call: TRBJ1-2; cdr3_aa: CASSVASSTSPYGYTF
v_call: TRBV19; j_call: TRBJ1-6; cdr3_aa: CASSPRQTSYNSPLHF
v_call: TRBV5-1; j_call: TRBJ2-1; cdr3_aa: CASSSSSGSSSYNEQFF
v_call: TRBV29-1; j_call: TRBJ1-2; cdr3_aa: CSVEPGQGRPGGYTF
v_call: TRBV6-5; j_call: TRBJ1-1; cdr3_aa: CASSQGTEAFF
v_call: TRBV5-5; j_call: TRBJ2-2; cdr3_aa: CASSHRGRGGELFF
v_call: TRBV27; j_call: TRBJ1-1; cdr3_aa: CASSFTWQTGNTEAFF
v_call: TRBV2; j_call: TRBJ1-3; cdr3_aa: CASNPRTGTGNTIYF
v_call: TRBV6-6; j_call: TRBJ2-2; cdr3_aa: CATTGGAGELFF
v_call: TRBV6-2/TRBV6-3; j_call: TRBJ1-5; cdr3_aa: CASSPSSGRSNQPQHF
v_call: TRBV18; j_call: TRBJ2-7; cdr3_aa: CASSLTANYEQYF
v_call: TRBV6-5; j_call: TRBJ1-3; cdr3_aa: CASSVTGFSGNTIYF
v_call: TRBV19; j_call: TRBJ1-1; cdr3_aa: CASRDGTGLLNTEAFF
v_call: TRBV30; j_call: TRBJ1-4; cdr3_aa: CAWSVPGQYAILNEKLFF
v_call: TRBV4-1; j_call: TRBJ2-7; cdr3_aa: CASSQVGDEQYF
v_call: TRBV4-1; j_call: TRBJ2-5; cdr3_aa: CASSLVLGGGERAETQYF
v_call: TRBV6-5; j_call: TRBJ1-5; cdr3_aa: CASSREENQPQHF
v_call: TRBV27; j_call: TRBJ1-1; cdr3_aa: CASSSTGEKNTEAFF
v_call: TRBV5-1; j_call: TRBJ1-3; cdr3_aa: CASSETGSGNTIYF
v_call: TRBV29-1; j_call: TRBJ1-3; cdr3_aa: CSVEDPGKGNTIYF
v_call: TRBV5-1; j_call: TRBJ1-2; cdr3_aa: CASSLGQGTNYGYTF